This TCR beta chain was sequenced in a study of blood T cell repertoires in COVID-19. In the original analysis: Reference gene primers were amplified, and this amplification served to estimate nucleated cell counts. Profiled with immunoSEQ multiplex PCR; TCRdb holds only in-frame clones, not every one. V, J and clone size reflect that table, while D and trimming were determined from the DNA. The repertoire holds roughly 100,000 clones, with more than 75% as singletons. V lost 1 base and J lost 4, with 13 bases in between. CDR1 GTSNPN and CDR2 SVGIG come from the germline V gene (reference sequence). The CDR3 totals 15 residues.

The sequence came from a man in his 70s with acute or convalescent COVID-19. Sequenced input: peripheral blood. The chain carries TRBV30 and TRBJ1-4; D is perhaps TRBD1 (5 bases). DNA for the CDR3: TGTGCCTGGAGTGAGGGGATGGGGATTAATGAAAAACTGTTTTTT. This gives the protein CAWSEGMGINEKLFF.